This TCR beta chain is from a study of blood T cell repertoires in COVID-19. Study as a whole: T cells, B-cell-depleted T cells, or PBMCs provided the cDNA or gDNA that served as material.

Participants were aged about 18 to 95 years, lived in 24 US areas, and enrolled virtually. Which cohort a participant joined came from the clinical history participants gave. Original methodology: The assay estimated nucleated cells by amplifying reference gene primers. Generated by immunoSEQ multiplex PCR, the TCRdb table keeps only in-frame clones and is missing some. V, J and clone size derive from that table, while D and trimming were established from the DNA sequence. The table includes 230,000 or so clones, about 80% detected once. Deletions cut 4 bases from V and 8 bases from J, with 20 bases between. The CDR3 is 15 amino acids. From germline, CDR1 is LGHNA and CDR2 YSLEER.

The chain is built from TRBV4-3 and TRBJ1-2; D is perhaps TRBD1 (6 bases). This TCR came from a man aged 50 to 59 who had recovered from COVID-19. The sequencing sample was made of PBMCs or T cells enriched from blood (not recorded which). This chain's CDR3 is CASSLSGTLIPGYTF. The CDR3, as DNA: TGCGCCAGCAGCCTCAGCGGGACACTCATTCCGGGCTACACCTTC.